Each of the 16 T cell receptor beta chains below was sequenced from the same sample in a study of response to subunit inactivated influenza vaccine. TCRdb recomputed calls from the RT-PCR reads with MiXCR, one row per CDR3 protein. The sample has 800,000 to 1,000,000 distinct CDR3 sequences, 21% seen once. The material was PBMCs from blood, obtained about 5 days after vaccination. The origin of the receptors is a man in his fifties who received an inactivated influenza vaccine.

This clonotype was seen more than once but under ten times. J is TRBJ2-5 and V is TRBV29-1, with D hard to call. V shed 3 bases and J shed 8 bases, with 13 bases lying between them. This CDR3 has 12 amino acids. Per germline, CDR1 SQVTM and CDR2 ANQGSEA. In DNA, the CDR3 is TGCAGCGTTGATCTCGGGTTTGACACCCAGTACTTC. This encodes CSVDLGFDTQYF. Full variable domain (missing parts from reference TRBV29-1 and TRBJ2-5): SAVISQKPSRDICQRGTSLTIQCQVDSQVTMMFWYRQQPGQSLTLIATANQGSEATYESGFVIDKFPISRPNLTFSTLTVSNMSPEDSSIYLCSVDLGFDTQYFGPGTRLLVL.

This chain links TRBV7-8 with TRBJ1-2; a possible D gene is TRBD1 (6 bases). This CDR3 region has 14 residues. CDR1 and CDR2 (germline): SGHVS, FQNEAQ. Deletions cut 5 bases from V and 4 bases from J, with 14 bases between. The CDR3 DNA reads as TGTGCCAGCAGCAAACGACAGGAACTCTATGGCTACACCTTC. It translates to CASSKRQELYGYTF.

The chain has TRBV9 and TRBJ2-2; perhaps TRBD1 as D (5 bases). The CDR3 extends over 14 amino acids. Trimming took 3 bases from V and 6 from J, leaving 12 bases between them. Germline CDR1 is SGDLS and CDR2 is YYNGEE. This CDR3 is CASSAPSGSGELFF. In DNA form, the CDR3 reads TGTGCCAGCAGCGCACCTTCAGGGTCCGGGGAGCTGTTTTTT.

This clonotype was seen a handful of times. The chain recombines TRBV6-1 with TRBJ2-7; no definite D call. CDR3 length: 14 residues. Trimming took 3 bases from V and 2 from J, leaving 11 bases between them. Germline V gene sequence: CDR1 MNHNS, CDR2 SASEGT. The CDR3 bases are TGTGCCAGCAGTGACAGAACAGAGGCCTACGAGCAGTACTTC. This encodes CASSDRTEAYEQYF.

This chain connects TRBV11-1 to TRBJ2-5; 7 bases are a match to TRBD1. Trimming took 4 bases from V and 1 from J; bases not matched to a gene: 15. The CDR3 is 18 amino acids. CDR1 is SGHAT, CDR2 FQDESV, per germline (reference sequence). The chain's CDR3 is CASSSPPWDRYFQETQYF. For the CDR3, the DNA is TGTGCCAGCAGCTCGCCCCCCTGGGACAGATACTTCCAAGAGACCCAGTACTTC.

The V and J genes are TRBV7-9 and TRBJ2-3; 8 nucleotides line up with TRBD1. Germline V gene sequence: CDR1 SEHNR, CDR2 FQNEAQ (reference sequence). J was trimmed by 6 bases and V by 2 bases; bases with no gene match: 13. This CDR3 contains 17 residues. CDR3 region: CASSLSRGPRINDTQYF. In DNA form, the CDR3 reads TGTGCCAGCAGCTTAAGCAGGGGGCCGCGGATAAACGATACGCAGTATTTT.

The V gene is TRBV7-2, the J gene TRBJ2-3; 11 positions agree with TRBD2. With V trimmed by 8 bases and J by 2 bases, 6 bases remained unmatched. CDR3 length: 15 residues. CDR1 SGHTA and CDR2 FQGNSA come from the germline V gene. CDR3: CASSWTSGPTDTQYF. CDR3 sequence (DNA): TGTGCCAGCTCGTGGACTAGCGGGCCCACAGATACGCAGTATTTT. Full variable domain (rest looked up from reference TRBV7-2 and TRBJ2-3): GAGVSQSPSNKVTEKGKDVELRCDPISGHTALYWYRQSLGQGLEFLIYFQGNSAPDKSGLPSDRFSAERTGGSVSTLTIQRTQQEDSAVYLCASSWTSGPTDTQYFGPGTRLTVL.

This clonotype was detected a few times. The chain employs TRBV12-3 or TRBV12-4 and TRBJ2-7, with 13 bases that match TRBD2. The CDR3 is 18 residues long. Trimming cost V 5 bases and J 4 bases; bases outside gene matches: 14. The CDR3 coding sequence is TGTGCCAGCAGTCCCACTAGCGGGAGGGCCAGCTTAGGATACGAGCAGTACTTC. It specifies CASSPTSGRASLGYEQYF.

This clonotype was detected a few times. The chain is built from TRBV6-5 and TRBJ2-2, with TRBD2 matching 14 bases. This CDR3 region has 17 residues. The J segment lost 4 bases and the V segment lost 10 bases, leaving 11 bases of the junction unmatched. Germline V gives CDR1 MNHEY, CDR2 SVGAGI. In DNA form, the CDR3 reads TGTGCCACCCGTTTGACTAGCGGGAGGGGGAGCACCGGGGAGCTGTTTTTT. This translates into CATRLTSGRGSTGELFF.

The chain employs TRBV12-3 or TRBV12-4 and TRBJ2-2; 8 bases match TRBD1. This CDR3 comprises 15 residues. Unmatched junction bases numbered 3, after V lost 5 bases and J lost 1 base. CDR3 amino acids: CASSRGTGNTGELFF. The CDR3 region has the DNA TGTGCCAGCAGTAGAGGGACAGGGAACACCGGGGAGCTGTTTTTT.

The CDR3 region has the DNA TGCAGTGCTGGACAGGGTTCCTACAATGAGCAGTTCTTC. It encodes CSAGQGSYNEQFF. The chain has TRBV20-1 and TRBJ2-1, with TRBD1 identical over 8 bases. The junction had 1 base not matched to a gene; V was cut back by 5 bases and J by 1 base. The CDR3 extends over 13 amino acids. CDR1 DFQATT and CDR2 SNEGSKA come from the germline V gene (reference sequence).

This clonotype was counted ten times or more. The rearrangement uses TRBV24-1 and TRBJ2-2; D ambiguous. V lost 5 bases and J 7 bases, leaving 4 bases between the germline ends. From germline, CDR1 is KGHDR and CDR2 SFDVKD. The CDR3 sequence is 11 residues long. In nucleotides, the CDR3 is TGTGCCACCAGTGCAAACGGGGAGCTGTTTTTT. This codes for CATSANGELFF.

The gene calls are TRBV7-2 and TRBJ2-7; D not certain. Looked up from germline, CDR1 is SGHTA and CDR2 is FQGNSA. Trimming removed 5 bases from V and 5 bases from J, with 22 bases in between. This CDR3 has 16 residues. CDR3 protein: CASSPDRRRAIHEQYF. The CDR3 DNA follows: TGTGCCAGCAGCCCTGATAGACGGAGAGCTATACACGAGCAGTACTTC.

The count of this clonotype is one. This rearrangement joins TRBV3-1 to TRBJ2-5, with 9 bases aligning to TRBD2. Trimming removed 0 bases from V and 7 bases from J; junction bases left unmatched: 9. This CDR3 contains 16 residues. CDR1 is LGHDT and CDR2 is YNNKEL in the germline V gene (reference sequence). CDR3 in DNA: TGTGCCAGCAGCCAAGATCCGAGCGGGGGGCGTGTGACCCAGTACTTC. This encodes CASSQDPSGGRVTQYF.

This clonotype occurred many times. This rearrangement joins TRBV12-3 or TRBV12-4 to TRBJ2-7; weak D call: TRBD2 (5 bases). This CDR3 contains 14 residues. The V end was cut by 5 bases, the J end by 2 bases, with 13 bases between. The DNA of the CDR3 is TGTGCCAGCAGTATCAGTGGGAGAACCTACGAGCAGTACTTC. Protein sequence: CASSISGRTYEQYF.

The CDR3 loop reads CASTTYRGHRGDGGYTF. DNA of the CDR3: TGTGCCAGCACCACTTATCGGGGGCACAGGGGTGATGGAGGCTACACCTTC. The chain carries TRBV6-2 or TRBV6-3 and TRBJ1-2, with 7 bases fitting TRBD1. Germline CDR1 reads MNHEY; CDR2 reads SVGEGT. CDR3 length equals 17 residues. The V gene end was trimmed by 7 bases and the J gene end by 8 bases; junction bases not matched to a gene: 22.